These 17 T cell receptor beta chains were all obtained from the same sample, sequenced in a study of cytomegalovirus exposure and HLA in healthy donors. The assay was immunoSEQ multiplex PCR, and TCRdb's table has in-frame clones only and misses some. The sample shows 220,000 or so clones, over 80% of them seen only once. Sequenced: PBMCs. The receptor source for this set is a woman aged 18-35 years in good health and CMV-seronegative.

The genes are TRBV30 and TRBJ2-7; no definite D call. V was cut by 0 bases and J by 2 bases, with 8 bases left in between. The CDR3 has 13 residues. Germline CDR1 GTSNPN, CDR2 SVGIG (reference sequence). CDR3 DNA: TGTGCCTGGAGTGTGGTAAGCCCCTACGAGCAGTACTTC. As protein: CAWSVVSPYEQYF.

This chain connects TRBV28 to TRBJ1-2, with 7 nucleotides matching TRBD1. The CDR3 is 13 amino acids. The germline V gene has CDR1 MDHEN and CDR2 SYDVKM. The junction had 5 bases not matched to a gene; V was cut back by 4 bases and J by 6 bases. The CDR3 DNA reads as TGTGCCAGCAGTTCACAGGGGCGGCATGGCTACACCTTC. Encoded protein: CASSSQGRHGYTF.

The chain uses TRBV6-5 and TRBJ2-7; maybe TRBD2 (6 bases). Trimming removed 10 bases from V and 0 bases from J, with 10 bases in between. The V gene's germline CDR1 is MNHEY and CDR2 SVGAGI. This CDR3 comprises 12 residues. This chain's CDR3 is CATLAASYEQYF. The DNA for the CDR3 is TGTGCCACCTTAGCGGCCTCCTACGAGCAGTACTTC.

This clone was detected once. The chain carries TRBV30 and TRBJ2-1, with D hard to call. This CDR3 has 13 residues. From germline, CDR1 is GTSNPN and CDR2 SVGIG (reference sequence). V dropped 0 bases and J dropped 9 bases, with 12 bases sitting between them. The CDR3 nucleotides are TGTGCCTGGAGTGTTACACCTAGGAGTGAGCAGTTCTTC. Its translation: CAWSVTPRSEQFF.

This clone was picked up a small number of times. The gene calls are TRBV7-9 and TRBJ2-7; 8 bases match TRBD1. The junction had 3 bases not matched to a gene; V was cut back by 8 bases and J by 0 bases. The CDR3 runs to 13 residues. CDR1 is SEHNR, CDR2 FQNEAQ, per germline (reference sequence). For the CDR3, the DNA is TGTGCCAGCGGGACAGGAAGCTCCTACGAGCAGTACTTC. Its protein product is CASGTGSSYEQYF.

The chain employs TRBV4-2 and TRBJ2-7; weak D call: TRBD2 (5 bases). The CDR3 sequence is 17 residues long. CDR1 and CDR2 from the germline V gene are LGHNA and YNFKEQ. Trimming removed 0 bases from V and 2 bases from J, with 17 bases in between. The CDR3 DNA sequence: TGTGCCAGCAGCCAAGAGGGCGTAATGAGCGGCCCCTACGAGCAGTACTTC. This sequence encodes CASSQEGVMSGPYEQYF.

V gene TRBV29-1 combines with J gene TRBJ2-7, with D unresolved. V lost 4 bases, J lost 0 bases, and 7 bases lay in between. The CDR3 covers 12 residues. Germline CDR1 and CDR2: SQVTM and ANQGSEA. CDR3 nucleotide sequence: TGCAGCGTTGGATTCAGCTCCTACGAGCAGTACTTC. Translated: CSVGFSSYEQYF.

The rearrangement joins TRBV12-5 to TRBJ1-5; weak D call: TRBD1 (5 bases). Trimming left V 1 base short and J 5 bases short, with 9 bases between. The CDR3 length is 14 residues. Germline CDR1 and CDR2: LGHNT and FRNRAP. DNA of the CDR3: TGTGCTAGTGGTTTGGCGGGGGATTATCAGCCCCAGCATTTT. Its translation: CASGLAGDYQPQHF.

The chain is built from TRBV11-3 and TRBJ2-5; weak D call: TRBD2 (6 bases). V was trimmed by 5 bases and J by 5 bases, leaving 12 bases between them. The CDR3 is 13 amino acids. Germline loops: CDR1 SGHNT, CDR2 YENEEA. The CDR3 is CASSPTGVETQYF. The CDR3 coding sequence is TGTGCCAGCAGCCCCACGGGAGTGGAGACCCAGTACTTC.

This chain links TRBV27 with TRBJ1-1; D uncertain. Trimming shortened V by 0 bases and J by 6 bases, and 14 bases separated the two germline ends. CDR1 MNHEY and CDR2 SMNVEV come from the germline V gene (reference sequence). The CDR3 has 15 residues. CDR3 amino acids: CASSLSMRVKAEAFF. The CDR3 nucleotides are TGTGCCAGCAGTTTATCGATGAGGGTAAAGGCTGAAGCTTTCTTT.

The genes are TRBV30 and TRBJ1-1; D is perhaps TRBD1 (5 bases). The CDR3 sequence is 13 residues long. Germline V gene data show CDR1 as GTSNPN and CDR2 as SVGIG (reference sequence). Trimming stripped 3 bases from V and 3 bases from J, with 11 bases between. CDR3 region: CAWSINRYTEAFF. DNA for the CDR3: TGTGCCTGGAGCATAAACAGGTACACTGAAGCTTTCTTT.

This chain uses TRBV11-2 with TRBJ1-5; tentatively, D is TRBD1 (6 bases). Germline V gives CDR1 SGHAT, CDR2 FQNNGV. Trimming shortened V by 5 bases and J by 3 bases, and 14 bases separated the two germline ends. This CDR3 spans 15 amino acids. CDR3 DNA: TGTGCCAGCAGCGCTAACCAGGGGTACAATCAGCCCCAGCATTTT. This codes for CASSANQGYNQPQHF.

The J gene is TRBJ2-6, the V gene TRBV28; D might be TRBD1 (6 bases). This CDR3 comprises 17 residues. The V end lost 2 bases, the J end lost 4 bases, and 15 bases lay between the germline ends. The germline V gene has CDR1 MDHEN and CDR2 SYDVKM. The CDR3 DNA sequence: TGTGCCAGCAGTTTAGGGTCTGGGGGCACGGGGGCCAACGTCCTGACTTTC. Protein: CASSLGSGGTGANVLTF.

The rearrangement joins TRBV30 to TRBJ1-3; a possible D gene is TRBD1 (5 bases). The germline V and J ends were trimmed by 4 bases and 0 bases, with 19 bases remaining between them. This CDR3 contains 17 residues. Germline V lookup: CDR1 GTSNPN, CDR2 SVGIG (reference sequence). This CDR3 reads CAWTPVIGVTSGNTIYF. The CDR3 DNA follows: TGTGCCTGGACCCCGGTTATAGGGGTGACCTCTGGAAACACCATATATTTT.

The J gene is TRBJ2-5, the V gene TRBV27; the D gene is possibly TRBD2 (5 bases). There are 15 residues in the CDR3. Germline V gene data show CDR1 as MNHEY and CDR2 as SMNVEV (reference sequence). V shed 0 bases and J shed 5 bases, with 13 bases lying between them. This CDR3 is CASSLSRGISETQYF. DNA of the CDR3: TGTGCCAGCAGTTTATCGCGAGGGATTTCGGAGACCCAGTACTTC.

V usage is TRBV6-5 and J usage is TRBJ1-1; D is perhaps TRBD1 (5 bases). The CDR3 consists of 12 residues. CDR1 and CDR2 from the germline V gene are MNHEY and SVGAGI. V lost 4 bases and J 8 bases, leaving 11 bases between the germline ends. The CDR3 reads CASSSPRTEAFF. CDR3 in DNA: TGTGCCAGCAGTTCCCCACGGACAGAAGCTTTCTTT.

The gene calls are TRBV27 and TRBJ1-1; D ambiguous. This CDR3 has 14 residues. Germline V gives CDR1 MNHEY, CDR2 SMNVEV (reference sequence). V shed 2 bases and J shed 1 base, with 8 bases lying between them. CDR3 residues: CASSLTAPNTEAFF. Written as DNA, the CDR3 is TGTGCCAGCAGTTTAACAGCTCCGAACACTGAAGCTTTCTTT.